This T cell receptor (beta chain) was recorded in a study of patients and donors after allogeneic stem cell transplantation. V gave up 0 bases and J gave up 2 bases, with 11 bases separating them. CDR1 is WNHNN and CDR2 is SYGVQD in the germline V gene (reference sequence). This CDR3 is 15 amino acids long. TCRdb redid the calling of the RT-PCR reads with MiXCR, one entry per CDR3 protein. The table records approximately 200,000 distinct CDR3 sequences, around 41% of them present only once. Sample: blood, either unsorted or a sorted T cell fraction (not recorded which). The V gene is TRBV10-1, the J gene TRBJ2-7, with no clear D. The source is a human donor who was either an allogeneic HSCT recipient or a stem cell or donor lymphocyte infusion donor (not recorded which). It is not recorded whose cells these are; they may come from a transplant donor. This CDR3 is CASSESWTDPYEQYF. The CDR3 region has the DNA TGCGCCAGCAGTGAGTCTTGGACGGACCCCTACGAGCAGTACTTC.